This T cell receptor (beta chain) was documented in a study of CXCR3-negative and CXCR3-positive naive CD8 T cells. Study-level findings and limits: When CXCR3-positive naive cells were set against CXCR3-negative naive cells, the former had more hydrophobic TRB CDR3s. Naive CXCR3-negative cells resembled naive CXCR3-positive cells in TRBV-TRBJ usage; memory cells differed.

A note on this clonotype: The antigen is undetermined.

UMI-labeled 5' RACE TRB cDNA libraries were prepared from the cells. Each CDR3 protein gets one entry in TCRdb, which reprocessed the 5' RACE reads and gives no DNA. Recorded for this sample: tens of thousands of distinct CDR3 sequences. There are 14 residues in the CDR3. The germline CDR1 and CDR2 sequences are PRHDT and FYEKMQ (reference sequence). The chain is built from TRBV13 and TRBJ2-7. Sequenced: naive CXCR3- CD8+ T cells from blood. Described subset: CD45RO-CCR7+CD27+CD95- naive CD8+ T cells lacking CXCR3 (TNR3-). The source is a human donor in good health. Some clones in this sample may be carry-over from other donors' samples. This CDR3 reads CASSGNIGSYEQYF.